The 15 T cell receptor beta chains in this list originate from one sample, sequenced in a study of T cells after yellow fever vaccination. TCRdb used MiXCR to reprocess the 5' RACE reads, holding one entry per CDR3 protein. Of a few hundred thousand distinct CDR3 sequences listed, about 12% are singletons. The starting material was CD4+ T cells sorted from PBMCs, obtained 15 days after the yellow fever booster vaccination. These receptors were taken from a man in his late teens or twenties who received the YFV17D yellow fever vaccine.

V is TRBV28 and J is TRBJ1-4; 7 nucleotides line up with TRBD1. CDR3 length: 15 residues. Germline CDR1 reads MDHEN; CDR2 reads SYDVKM. With V trimmed by 4 bases and J by 8 bases, 10 bases remained unmatched. The CDR3 protein is CASSSSGTDTEKLFF. CDR3 coding DNA: TGTGCCAGCAGTTCCTCCGGGACAGATACCGAAAAACTGTTTTTT.

The CDR3 DNA follows: TGCAGTAGTCTGCATAGTCCAGCCTATGGCTACACCTTC. This codes for CSSLHSPAYGYTF. The V call is TRBV29-1, the J call TRBJ1-2, with unresolved D. CDR1 is SQVTM, CDR2 ANQGSEA, per germline. The CDR3 runs 13 residues.

The J gene is TRBJ1-1, the V gene TRBV7-2; D gene unclear. In germline, CDR1 is SGHTA, CDR2 FQGNSA. The CDR3 loop spans 12 amino acids. Trimming cost V 3 bases and J 5 bases, with 7 bases left between them. CDR3: CASSFSVTEAFF. In DNA, the CDR3 is TGTGCCAGCAGCTTCTCCGTGACTGAAGCTTTCTTT.

The CDR3: CSARDWKRENSGANVLTF. As DNA, the CDR3 is TGCAGTGCTAGAGATTGGAAGCGGGAGAACTCTGGGGCCAACGTCCTGACTTTC. This chain connects TRBV20-1 to TRBJ2-6, with 8 positions matching TRBD2. Trimming removed 0 bases from V and 0 bases from J; junction bases left unmatched: 7. CDR1 is DFQATT and CDR2 is SNEGSKA in the germline V gene (reference sequence). CDR3 length equals 18 residues.

In its sample, this clonotype was seen a few times. The J gene is TRBJ2-7, the V gene TRBV12-3 or TRBV12-4; D may be TRBD2 (5 bases). V lost 1 base to trimming and J lost 4 bases, with 11 bases between them. The CDR3 extends over 14 amino acids. Written as DNA, the CDR3 is TGTGCCAGCAGTTTAGGGGGAGTGGGATACGAGCAGTACGTC. It codes for CASSLGGVGYEQYV.

In this sample, this clonotype turned up a few times. This rearrangement joins TRBV28 to TRBJ2-1; D ambiguous. CDR1 is MDHEN and CDR2 is SYDVKM in the germline V gene. Trimming removed 6 bases at V and 0 bases at J, with 9 bases between. The CDR3 is 14 residues long. This CDR3 is CASRSQSSYNEQFF. CDR3 DNA: TGTGCCAGCAGGTCCCAGAGCTCCTACAATGAGCAGTTCTTC.

A few counts support this clonotype. V and J are TRBV7-9 and TRBJ2-5, with 7 bases lining up with TRBD1. Germline trimming cut 5 bases from V and 3 bases from J; bases unmatched to any gene: 9. The CDR3 is made up of 15 amino acids. The V gene's germline CDR1 is SEHNR and CDR2 FQNEAQ (reference sequence). The CDR3 is CASSIGDSRKETQYF. CDR3 DNA sequence: TGTGCCAGCAGCATTGGGGACAGCCGAAAAGAGACCCAGTACTTC.

This clonotype appeared a few times. The CDR3 loop is CASSPGVDPSYEQYF. In DNA, the CDR3 is TGTGCCAGCAGCCCCGGGGTGGACCCCTCCTACGAGCAGTACTTC. J is TRBJ2-7 and V is TRBV6-1; maybe TRBD2 (5 bases). V lost 6 bases and J lost 0, with 15 bases in between. Germline loops: CDR1 MNHNS, CDR2 SASEGT. CDR3 length equals 15 residues.

The rearrangement links TRBV12-3 or TRBV12-4 to TRBJ2-4; the match to TRBD1 covers 7 bases. Trimming took 6 bases from V and 11 from J; bases not matched to a gene: 7. The CDR3 is 12 residues long. The CDR3, as DNA: TGTGCCAGCAGCCGGGACAGTACCCTTCAGTACTTC. It encodes CASSRDSTLQYF.

This clonotype came up a few times. The J gene is TRBJ2-2, the V gene TRBV11-3; D possibly corresponds to TRBD1 (5 bases). The CDR3 sequence is 19 residues long. Trimming took 0 bases from V and 0 from J, leaving 17 bases between them. Germline lookup yields CDR1 SGHNT and CDR2 YENEEA. CDR3 loop: CASSLDLGPLGSNTGELFF. CDR3 nucleotide sequence: TGTGCCAGCAGCTTAGATCTGGGGCCGCTTGGTTCGAACACCGGGGAGCTGTTTTTT. Using reference TRBV11-3 and TRBJ2-2 for the parts outside the CDR3, the full variable domain is EAGVVQSPRYKIIEKKQPVAFWCNPISGHNTLYWYLQNLGQGPELLIRYENEEAVDDSQLPKDRFSAERLKGVDSTLKIQPAELGDSAVYLCASSLDLGPLGSNTGELFFGEGSRLTVL.

Ten or more counts support this clonotype. This sequence joins TRBV18 and TRBJ1-5; no firm D call. V was cut by 2 bases and J by 4 bases, with 9 bases left in between. This CDR3 spans 14 amino acids. Germline-derived CDR1 and CDR2 are KGHSH and LQKENI. CDR3 coding DNA: TGTGCCAGCTCACCAACGCCGGAGAATCAGCCCCAGCATTTT. Protein product: CASSPTPENQPQHF. Full variable domain (missing parts from reference TRBV18 and TRBJ1-5): NAGVMQNPRHLVRRRGQEARLRCSPMKGHSHVYWYRQLPEEGLKFMVYLQKENIIDESGMPKERFSAEFPKEGPSILRIQQVVRGDSAAYFCASSPTPENQPQHFGDGTRLSIL.

This clonotype turned up a few times. The genes are TRBV5-1 and TRBJ1-1; 9 bases line up with TRBD1. The CDR3 totals 15 residues. V was clipped by 2 bases and J by 3 bases; unmatched bases: 5. Germline assignment: CDR1 SGHRS and CDR2 YFSETQ. The CDR3 loop is CASSFDGTGYTEAFF. In DNA form, the CDR3 reads TGCGCCAGCAGCTTCGATGGGACAGGGTACACTGAAGCTTTCTTT.

The rearrangement joins TRBV7-2 to TRBJ2-3, with a weak D call TRBD2 (6 bases). CDR3 length: 13 residues. V lost 5 bases to trimming and J lost 6 bases, with 12 bases between them. Germline-derived CDR1 and CDR2 are SGHTA and FQGNSA. CDR3: CASSLGRRDTQYF. The CDR3 nucleotides read TGTGCCAGCAGCCTAGGGAGGAGGGATACGCAGTATTTT.

The rearrangement links TRBV7-6 to TRBJ2-2, with a tentative D call TRBD2 (7 bases). Germline CDR1 is SGHVS and CDR2 is FNYEAQ. CDR3 length: 17 amino acids. V was pared by 2 bases and J by 3 bases, with 16 bases between. This CDR3 is CASSLRLRGADTGELFF. Written as DNA, the CDR3 is TGTGCCAGCAGCTTAAGGCTCCGGGGGGCGGACACCGGGGAGCTGTTTTTT.

The V call is TRBV5-4, the J call TRBJ2-1; possibly TRBD1 or TRBD2 for D (7 bases each). V lost 2 bases to trimming and J lost 10 bases, with 19 bases between them. Germline V gene data show CDR1 as SGHNT and CDR2 as YYREEE (reference sequence). This CDR3 spans 15 amino acids. CDR3 sequence (DNA): TGTGCCAGCAGCTTCGGCAGGGGGGGCCCCAAGGAGCAGTTCTTC. Its translation: CASSFGRGGPKEQFF.